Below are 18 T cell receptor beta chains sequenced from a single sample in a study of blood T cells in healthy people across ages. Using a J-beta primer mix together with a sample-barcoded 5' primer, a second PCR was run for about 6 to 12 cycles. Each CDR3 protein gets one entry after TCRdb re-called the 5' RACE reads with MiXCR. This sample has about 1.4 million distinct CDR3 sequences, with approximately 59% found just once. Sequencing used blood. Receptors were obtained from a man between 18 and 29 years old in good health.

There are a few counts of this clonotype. This CDR3 reads CASSQDATGYHEQYF. CDR3 nucleotides: TGCGCCAGCAGCCAAGACGCGACAGGGTACCACGAGCAGTACTTC. The V call is TRBV4-1, the J call TRBJ2-5; 7 bases map to TRBD1. The end of the DNA fits TRBJ2-7 better, so the J call may be wrong. Germline V gives CDR1 MGHRA, CDR2 YSYEKL. The CDR3 covers 15 residues.

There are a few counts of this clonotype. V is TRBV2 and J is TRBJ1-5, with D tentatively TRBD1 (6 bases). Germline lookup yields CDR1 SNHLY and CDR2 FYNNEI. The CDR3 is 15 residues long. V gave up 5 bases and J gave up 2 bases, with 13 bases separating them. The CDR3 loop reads CASSQQGFGNQPQHF. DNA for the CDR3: TGTGCCAGCAGTCAACAGGGTTTTGGCAATCAGCCCCAGCATTTT.

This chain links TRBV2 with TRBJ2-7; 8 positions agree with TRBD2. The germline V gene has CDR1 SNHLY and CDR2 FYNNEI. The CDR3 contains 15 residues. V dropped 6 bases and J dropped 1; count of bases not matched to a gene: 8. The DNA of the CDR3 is TGTGCCAGCAGCGCGGCTCTAGCGGGTTCCTACGAGCAGTACTTC. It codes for CASSAALAGSYEQYF.

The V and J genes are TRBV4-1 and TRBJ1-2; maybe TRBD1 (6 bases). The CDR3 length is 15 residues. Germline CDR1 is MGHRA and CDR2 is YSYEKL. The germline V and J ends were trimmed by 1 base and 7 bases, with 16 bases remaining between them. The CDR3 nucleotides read TGCGCCAGCAGCCAAGGATCAGGGGAGAAAGGTGGCTACACCTTC. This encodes CASSQGSGEKGGYTF.

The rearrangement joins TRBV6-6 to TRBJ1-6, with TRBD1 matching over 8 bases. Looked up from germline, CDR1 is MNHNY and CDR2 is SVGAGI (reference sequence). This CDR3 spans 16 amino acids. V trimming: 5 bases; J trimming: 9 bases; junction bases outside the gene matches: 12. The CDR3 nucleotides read TGTGCCAGCAGTCGGGGGGGGACAGGCAAGGGTTCACCCCTCCACTTT. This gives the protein CASSRGGTGKGSPLHF.

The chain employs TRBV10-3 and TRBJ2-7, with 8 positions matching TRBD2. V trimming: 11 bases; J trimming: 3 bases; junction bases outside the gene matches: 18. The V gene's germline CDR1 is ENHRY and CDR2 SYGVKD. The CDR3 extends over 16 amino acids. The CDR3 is CASIPGPSGGVYEQYF. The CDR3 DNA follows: TGTGCCTCTATACCGGGCCCCAGCGGGGGTGTCTACGAGCAGTACTTC.

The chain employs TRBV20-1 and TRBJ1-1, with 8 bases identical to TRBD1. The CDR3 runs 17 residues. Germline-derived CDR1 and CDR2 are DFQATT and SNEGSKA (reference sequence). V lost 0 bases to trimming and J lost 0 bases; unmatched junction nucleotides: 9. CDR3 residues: CSARDLTGDIMNTEAFF. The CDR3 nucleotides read TGCAGTGCTAGAGACCTGACAGGGGACATAATGAACACTGAAGCTTTCTTT.

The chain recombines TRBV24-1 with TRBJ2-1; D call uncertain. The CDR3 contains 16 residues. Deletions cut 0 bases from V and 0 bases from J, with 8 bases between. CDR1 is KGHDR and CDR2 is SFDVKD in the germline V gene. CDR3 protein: CATSDLQGSSYNEQFF. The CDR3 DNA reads TGTGCCACCAGTGATTTGCAAGGTAGCTCCTACAATGAGCAGTTCTTC.

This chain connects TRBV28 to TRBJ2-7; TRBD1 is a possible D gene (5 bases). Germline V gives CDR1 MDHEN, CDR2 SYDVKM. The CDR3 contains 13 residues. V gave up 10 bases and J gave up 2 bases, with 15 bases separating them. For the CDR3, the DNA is TGTGCCATCTCGACAGTCAATACCTACGAGCAGTACTTC. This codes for CAISTVNTYEQYF. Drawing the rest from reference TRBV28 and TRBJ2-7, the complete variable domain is DVKVTQSSRYLVKRTGEKVFLECVQDMDHENMFWYRQDPGLGLRLIYFSYDVKMKEKGDIPEGYSVSREKKERFSLILESASTNQTSMYLCAISTVNTYEQYFGPGTRLTVT.

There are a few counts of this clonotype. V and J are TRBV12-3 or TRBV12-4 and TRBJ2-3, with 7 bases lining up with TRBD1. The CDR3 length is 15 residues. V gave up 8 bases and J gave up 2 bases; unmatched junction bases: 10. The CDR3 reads CASRYRDRPTDTQYF. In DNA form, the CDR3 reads TGTGCCAGCCGATACCGGGACAGACCCACAGATACGCAGTATTTT.

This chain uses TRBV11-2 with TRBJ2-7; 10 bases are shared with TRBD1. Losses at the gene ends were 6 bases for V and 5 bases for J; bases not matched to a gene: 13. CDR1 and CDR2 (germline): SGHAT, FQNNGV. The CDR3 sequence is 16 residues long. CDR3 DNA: TGTGCCAGCAGGACGACCCGGGACAGGGGCCGTCACGAGCAGTACTTC. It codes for CASRTTRDRGRHEQYF.

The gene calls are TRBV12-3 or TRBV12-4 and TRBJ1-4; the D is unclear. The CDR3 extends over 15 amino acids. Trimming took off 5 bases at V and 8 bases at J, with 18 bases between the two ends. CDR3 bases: TGTGCCAGCAGTCCTACAGTGATTACTCTAGAAAAACTGTTTTTT. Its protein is CASSPTVITLEKLFF.

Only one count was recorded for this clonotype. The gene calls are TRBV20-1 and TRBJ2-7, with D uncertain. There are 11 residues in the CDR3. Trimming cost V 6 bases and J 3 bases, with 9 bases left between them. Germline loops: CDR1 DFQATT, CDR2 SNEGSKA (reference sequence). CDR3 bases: TGCAGTGCGAAAGCCAACTACGAGCAGTACTTC. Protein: CSAKANYEQYF.

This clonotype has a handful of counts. The CDR3 DNA reads as TGTGCCAGCAGGCCCGGGACAGGGCTCTACGAGCAGTACTTC. It specifies CASRPGTGLYEQYF. The genes are TRBV6-1 and TRBJ2-7, with 9 bases aligning to TRBD1. The CDR3 consists of 14 residues. After removal of 6 bases from V and 3 bases from J, the junction contained 6 bases not matched to a gene. Looked up from germline, CDR1 is MNHNS and CDR2 is SASEGT.

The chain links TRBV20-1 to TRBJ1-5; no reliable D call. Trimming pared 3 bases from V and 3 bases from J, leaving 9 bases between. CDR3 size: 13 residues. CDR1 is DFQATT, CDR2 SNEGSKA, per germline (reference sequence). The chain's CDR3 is CSASTSFNQPQHF. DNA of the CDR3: TGCAGTGCTAGTACCAGTTTCAATCAGCCCCAGCATTTT.

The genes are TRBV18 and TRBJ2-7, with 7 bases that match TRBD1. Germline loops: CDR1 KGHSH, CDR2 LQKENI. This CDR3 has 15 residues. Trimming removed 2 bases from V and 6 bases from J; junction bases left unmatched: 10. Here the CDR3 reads CASSPSPGGSGEQYF. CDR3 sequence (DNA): TGTGCCAGCTCACCATCCCCAGGGGGTTCGGGCGAGCAGTACTTC.

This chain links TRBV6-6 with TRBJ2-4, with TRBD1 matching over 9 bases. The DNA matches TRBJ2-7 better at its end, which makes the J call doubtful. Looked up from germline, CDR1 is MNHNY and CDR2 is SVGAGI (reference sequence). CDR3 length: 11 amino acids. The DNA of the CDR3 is TGTGCCGGGGGGACAGGGAACGAGCAGTACTTC. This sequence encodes CAGGTGNEQYF.

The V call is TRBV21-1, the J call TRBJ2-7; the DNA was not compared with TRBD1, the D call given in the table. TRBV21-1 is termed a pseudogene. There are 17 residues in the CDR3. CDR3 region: CASSKCPKCRSSSEQYF. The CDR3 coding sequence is TGTGCCAGCAGCAAATGCCCCAAATGCCGGAGTAGCTCCGAGCAGTACTTC.